A selection of T cell receptor beta chains follows, all from one sample in a study of T cells in Graves' hyperthyroidism and ophthalmopathy. TCRdb called the multiplex PCR reads again in MiXCR, with one record for every CDR3 protein. The sample records a few hundred thousand distinct CDR3 sequences, around a quarter being singletons. What was sequenced was blood. Receptors originate from a man aged 45 to 65 with Graves' hyperthyroidism. Both conserved end residues are part of each CDR3. The D gene is left open where the match is weak. Expanded clones get a size class; other rows say once, few or many, or leave the size out.

j_gene: TRBJ2-1
abundance: .
d_gene: .
v_gene: TRBV7-9
CDR3nt: TGTGCCAGCAGCCTAGGACCCCCGGCCTACAATGAGCAGTTCTTC
CDR3aa: CASSLGPPAYNEQFF

j_gene: TRBJ2-2
abundance: .
d_gene: TRBD2
v_gene: TRBV6-5
CDR3nt: TGTGCCAGCAGTTTCCCGACTAGCGGGAGTGTATTCACCGGGGAGCTGTTTTTT
CDR3aa: CASSFPTSGSVFTGELFF

j_gene: TRBJ2-3
abundance: few
d_gene: .
v_gene: TRBV12-3/TRBV12-4
CDR3nt: TGTGCCAGCAGTTTCCCCGGGACTCCCGACACAGATACGCAGTATTTT
CDR3aa: CASSFPGTPDTDTQYF

j_gene: TRBJ1-6
abundance: few
d_gene: TRBD1
v_gene: TRBV5-1
CDR3nt: TGCGCCAGCAGCTTGGGGACCGGGACAGGGGTTTCACCCCTCCACTTT
CDR3aa: CASSLGTGTGVSPLHF

j_gene: TRBJ2-3
abundance: .
d_gene: TRBD1
v_gene: TRBV5-1
CDR3nt: TGCGCCAGCAGAGAGGACAGGCTGGCAGATACGCAGTATTTT
CDR3aa: CASREDRLADTQYF

j_gene: TRBJ1-6
abundance: many
d_gene: TRBD1
v_gene: TRBV20-1
CDR3nt: TGCAGTGCTAGCGGGACAGCCGGTTCACCCCTCCACTTT
CDR3aa: CSASGTAGSPLHF

j_gene: TRBJ2-1
abundance: .
d_gene: TRBD2
v_gene: TRBV24-1
CDR3nt: TGTGCCACCAGTGATGGGACTAGCGGGAACTCCTACAATGAGCAGTTCTTC
CDR3aa: CATSDGTSGNSYNEQFF

j_gene: TRBJ2-5
abundance: .
d_gene: .
v_gene: TRBV29-1
CDR3nt: TGCAGCGTTGAACGGTCGGCCGAACGGAGACAAGAGACCCAGTACTTC
CDR3aa: CSVERSAERRQETQYF

j_gene: TRBJ2-1
abundance: few
d_gene: .
v_gene: TRBV6-2/TRBV6-3
CDR3nt: TGTGCCAGCAACAGGGACTGGATCAATGAGCAGTTCTTC
CDR3aa: CASNRDWINEQFF

j_gene: TRBJ2-3
abundance: few
d_gene: .
v_gene: TRBV7-9
CDR3nt: TGTGTCAGCAGCTTAGGGGGTACCCATCACACAGATACGCAGTATTTT
CDR3aa: CVSSLGGTHHTDTQYF

j_gene: TRBJ2-7
abundance: .
d_gene: .
v_gene: TRBV11-3
CDR3nt: TGTGCCAGCAGCTTTGCACCAGTCTACGAGCAGTACTTC
CDR3aa: CASSFAPVYEQYF

j_gene: TRBJ2-3
abundance: .
d_gene: .
v_gene: TRBV6-2/TRBV6-3
CDR3nt: TGTGCCAGCAGTTCCCTAGAGGGAGCGGGAGATACGCAGTATTTT
CDR3aa: CASSSLEGAGDTQYF

j_gene: TRBJ2-7
abundance: many
d_gene: .
v_gene: TRBV2
CDR3nt: TGTGCCAGCAGGGACACTCCGCAGGGGGAGCAGTACTTC
CDR3aa: CASRDTPQGEQYF

j_gene: TRBJ2-7
abundance: many
d_gene: .
v_gene: TRBV3-1
CDR3nt: TGTGCCAGCAGCCGATTACGAGGCTACGAGCAGTACTTC
CDR3aa: CASSRLRGYEQYF

j_gene: TRBJ1-1
abundance: few
d_gene: TRBD1
v_gene: TRBV6-1
CDR3nt: TGTGCCAGCAGGGGTGGTCAGGGGGGAGAAGCTTTCTTT
CDR3aa: CASRGGQGGEAFF

j_gene: TRBJ2-4
abundance: .
d_gene: .
v_gene: TRBV12-3/TRBV12-4
CDR3nt: TGTGCCAGCAGTTTCGAAGGGGCAAGGGCCAAAAACATTCAGTACTTC
CDR3aa: CASSFEGARAKNIQYF

j_gene: TRBJ1-5
abundance: .
d_gene: .
v_gene: TRBV12-3/TRBV12-4
CDR3nt: TGTGCCAGCAGTTTTTCAGGGTATTATCAGCCCCAGCATTTT
CDR3aa: CASSFSGYYQPQHF

j_gene: TRBJ1-1
abundance: .
d_gene: .
v_gene: TRBV6-2/TRBV6-3
CDR3nt: TGTGCCAGCAGTTACGTTCCGGGATCGGGTGTTAGAGCTTTCTTT
CDR3aa: CASSYVPGSGVRAFF

j_gene: TRBJ1-1
abundance: .
d_gene: .
v_gene: TRBV5-1
CDR3nt: TGCGCCAGCAGCGCGGTCGGGGCCCCAAGGAAGTCTGAAGCTTTCTTT
CDR3aa: CASSAVGAPRKSEAFF

j_gene: TRBJ1-5
abundance: few
d_gene: .
v_gene: TRBV12-3/TRBV12-4
CDR3nt: TGTGCCAGCAGCAGGACGGACCATAGCAATCAGCCCCAGCATTTT
CDR3aa: CASSRTDHSNQPQHF

j_gene: TRBJ1-5
abundance: .
d_gene: TRBD1
v_gene: TRBV18
CDR3nt: TGTGCCAGCTCACGGACAGGGGATAGCAATCAGCCCCAGCATTTT
CDR3aa: CASSRTGDSNQPQHF

j_gene: TRBJ2-1
abundance: many
d_gene: .
v_gene: TRBV2
CDR3nt: TGTGCCAGCAGTGGCGCAGGGGTAGAGGATGAGCAGTTCTTC
CDR3aa: CASSGAGVEDEQFF

j_gene: TRBJ1-2
abundance: few
d_gene: .
v_gene: TRBV6-1
CDR3nt: TGTGCCAGCAATCAGTGGGGCGGGGGCTACACCTTC
CDR3aa: CASNQWGGGYTF

j_gene: TRBJ2-7
abundance: few
d_gene: .
v_gene: TRBV27
CDR3nt: TGTGCCACCAGACGGCAGGGGATCGCCGACGAGCAGTACTTC
CDR3aa: CATRRQGIADEQYF

j_gene: TRBJ1-1
abundance: few
d_gene: .
v_gene: TRBV5-6
CDR3nt: TGTGCCAGCAGCCGACTGCAGGTGGGGACTGAAGCTTTCTTT
CDR3aa: CASSRLQVGTEAFF

j_gene: TRBJ2-7
abundance: many
d_gene: TRBD2
v_gene: TRBV7-9
CDR3nt: TGTGCCAGCGGGACTAGCGGGGCCTACGAGCAGTACTTC
CDR3aa: CASGTSGAYEQYF

j_gene: TRBJ2-1
abundance: .
d_gene: .
v_gene: TRBV18
CDR3nt: TGTGCCAGCTCACCAGGGGTAAAGGGACAGTTCTTC
CDR3aa: CASSPGVKGQFF

j_gene: TRBJ1-1
abundance: .
d_gene: .
v_gene: TRBV20-1
CDR3nt: TGCTCTCCGGACGGGGCCCAGGGCACTGAAGCTTTCTTT
CDR3aa: CSPDGAQGTEAFF

j_gene: TRBJ2-7
abundance: .
d_gene: .
v_gene: TRBV7-9
CDR3nt: TGTGCCAGCAGCTTAGTGGGCAGCGGGCCAACCTACGAGCAGTACTTC
CDR3aa: CASSLVGSGPTYEQYF